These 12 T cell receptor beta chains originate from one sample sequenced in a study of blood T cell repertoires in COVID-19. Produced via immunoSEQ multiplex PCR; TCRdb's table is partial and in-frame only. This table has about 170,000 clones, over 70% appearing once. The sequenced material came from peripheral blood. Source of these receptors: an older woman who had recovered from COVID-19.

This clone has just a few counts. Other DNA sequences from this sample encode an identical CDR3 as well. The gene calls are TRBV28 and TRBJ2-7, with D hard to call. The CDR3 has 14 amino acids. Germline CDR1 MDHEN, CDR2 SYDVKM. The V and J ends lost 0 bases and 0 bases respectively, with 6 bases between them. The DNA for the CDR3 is TGTGCCAGCAGTTTATGGGCCAGCTCCTACGAGCAGTACTTC. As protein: CASSLWASSYEQYF.

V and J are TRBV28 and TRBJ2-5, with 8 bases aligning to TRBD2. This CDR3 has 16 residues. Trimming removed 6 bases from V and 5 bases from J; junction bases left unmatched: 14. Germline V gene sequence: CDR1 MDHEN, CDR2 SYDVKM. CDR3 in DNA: TGTGCCAGCAGCGCTCCCCGGGGGGGGGCAGGGGAGACCCAGTACTTC. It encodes CASSAPRGGAGETQYF.

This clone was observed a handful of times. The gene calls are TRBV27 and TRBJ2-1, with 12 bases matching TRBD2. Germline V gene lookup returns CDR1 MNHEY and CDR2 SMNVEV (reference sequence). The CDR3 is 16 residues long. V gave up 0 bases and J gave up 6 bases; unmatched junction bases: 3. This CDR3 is CASSLSWTSGVNEQFF. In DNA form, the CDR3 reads TGTGCCAGCAGTTTATCCTGGACTAGCGGGGTCAATGAGCAGTTCTTC.

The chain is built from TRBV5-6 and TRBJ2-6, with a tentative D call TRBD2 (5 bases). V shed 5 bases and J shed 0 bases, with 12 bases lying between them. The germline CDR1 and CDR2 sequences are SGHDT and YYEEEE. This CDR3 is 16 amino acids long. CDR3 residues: CASRRGMASGANVLTF. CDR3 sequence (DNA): TGTGCCAGCAGGAGAGGGATGGCCTCTGGGGCCAACGTCCTGACTTTC.

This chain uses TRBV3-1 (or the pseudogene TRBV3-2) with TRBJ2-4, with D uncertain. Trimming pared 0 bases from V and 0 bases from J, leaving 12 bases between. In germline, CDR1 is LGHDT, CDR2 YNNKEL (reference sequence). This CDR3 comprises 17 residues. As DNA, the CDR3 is TGTGCCAGCAGCCAAGACCCAAGTGGCCGAGCCAAAAACATTCAGTACTTC. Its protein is CASSQDPSGRAKNIQYF.

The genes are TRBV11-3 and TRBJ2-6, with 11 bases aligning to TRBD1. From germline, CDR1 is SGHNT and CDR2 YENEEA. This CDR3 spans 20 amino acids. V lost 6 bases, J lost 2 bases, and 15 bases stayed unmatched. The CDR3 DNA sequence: TGTGCCAGCAGTTCACCCTGGGGACAGGGGGAGACAACTGGGGCCAACGTCCTGACTTTC. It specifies CASSSPWGQGETTGANVLTF.

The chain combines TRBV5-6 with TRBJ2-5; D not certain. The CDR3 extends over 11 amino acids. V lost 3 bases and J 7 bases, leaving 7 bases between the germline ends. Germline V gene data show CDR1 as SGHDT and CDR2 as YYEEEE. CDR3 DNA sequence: TGTGCCAGCAGCTCCCGAGGGACCCAGTACTTC. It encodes CASSSRGTQYF.

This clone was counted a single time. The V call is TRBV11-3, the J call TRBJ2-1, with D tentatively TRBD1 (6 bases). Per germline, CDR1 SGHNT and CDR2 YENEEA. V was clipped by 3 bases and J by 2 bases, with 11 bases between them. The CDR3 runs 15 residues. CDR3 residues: CASSLGGTTYNEQFF. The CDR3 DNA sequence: TGTGCCAGCAGCTTGGGTGGGACAACCTACAATGAGCAGTTCTTC.

The CDR3 nucleotides read TGTGCCAGCAGCAGACTAGCGGGAGGGCCCTACGAGCAGTACTTC. It encodes CASSRLAGGPYEQYF. This chain links TRBV5-4 with TRBJ2-7, with 14 bases fitting TRBD2. V gave up 4 bases and J gave up 2 bases; unmatched junction bases: 2. The CDR3 runs to 15 residues. Germline V gene lookup returns CDR1 SGHNT and CDR2 YYREEE (reference sequence). The full variable domain, rest sourced from reference TRBV5-4 and TRBJ2-7, is ETGVTQSPTHLIKTRGQQVTLRCSSQSGHNTVSWYQQALGQGPQFIFQYYREEENGRGNFPPRFSGLQFPNYSSELNVNALELDDSALYLCASSRLAGGPYEQYFGPGTRLTVT.

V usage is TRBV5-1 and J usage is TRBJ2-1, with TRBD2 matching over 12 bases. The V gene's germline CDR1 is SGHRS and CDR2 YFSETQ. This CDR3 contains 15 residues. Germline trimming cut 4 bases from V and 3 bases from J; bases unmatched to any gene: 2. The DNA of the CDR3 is TGCGCCAGCAGCCAACTAGCGGGGGGCTACAATGAGCAGTTCTTC. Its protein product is CASSQLAGGYNEQFF. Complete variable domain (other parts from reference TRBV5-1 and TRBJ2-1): KAGVTQTPRYLIKTRGQQVTLSCSPISGHRSVSWYQQTPGQGLQFLFEYFSETQRNKGNFPGRFSGRQFSNSRSEMNVSTLELGDSALYLCASSQLAGGYNEQFFGPGTRLTVL.

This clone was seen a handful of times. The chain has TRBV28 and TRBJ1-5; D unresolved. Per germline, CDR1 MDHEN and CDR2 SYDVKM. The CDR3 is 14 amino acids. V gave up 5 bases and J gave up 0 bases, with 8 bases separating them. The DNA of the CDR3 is TGTGCCAGCAGTGCCCACAGTAGCAATCAGCCCCAGCATTTT. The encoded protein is CASSAHSSNQPQHF.

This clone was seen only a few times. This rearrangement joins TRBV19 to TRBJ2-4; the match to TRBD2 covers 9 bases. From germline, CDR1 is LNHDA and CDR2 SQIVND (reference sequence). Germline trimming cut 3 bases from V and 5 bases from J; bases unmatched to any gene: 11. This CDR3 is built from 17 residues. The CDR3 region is CASSILLGGGGENIQYF. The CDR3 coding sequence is TGTGCCAGTAGTATTCTGCTCGGCGGGGGGGGCGAAAACATTCAGTACTTC.